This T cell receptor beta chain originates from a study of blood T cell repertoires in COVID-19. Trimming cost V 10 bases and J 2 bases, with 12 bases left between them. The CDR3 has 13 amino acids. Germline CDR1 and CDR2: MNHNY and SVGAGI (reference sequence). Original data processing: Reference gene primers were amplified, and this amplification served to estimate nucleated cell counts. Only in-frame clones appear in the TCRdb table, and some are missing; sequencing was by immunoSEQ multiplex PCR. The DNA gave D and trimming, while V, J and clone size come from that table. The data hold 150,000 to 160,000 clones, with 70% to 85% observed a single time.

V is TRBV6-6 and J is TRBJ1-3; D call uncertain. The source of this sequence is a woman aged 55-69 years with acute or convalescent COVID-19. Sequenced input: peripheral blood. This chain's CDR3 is CATSGATGNTIYF. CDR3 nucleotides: TGTGCCACCTCGGGAGCCACTGGAAACACCATATATTTT.